This T cell receptor beta chain stems from a study of healthy donors' naive CD4 and CD8 T cells. At the level of the study: TCR alpha primers covered all functional IMGT alpha gene variants.

The CDR3 consists of 16 residues. Per the germline V gene, CDR1 is SGHVS and CDR2 is FQNEAQ. The junction had 12 bases not matched to a gene; V was cut back by 1 base and J by 9 bases. TCR libraries were built from 500 to 600 ng of total RNA by linear amplification. MiXCR, run by TCRdb on the reads, gives a single entry per CDR3 protein. This sample yields around 180,000 distinct CDR3 sequences, of which over 60% are seen a single time; roughly 2.4% belongs to the top ten. Sequencing was done on a sample of naive CD4+ and CD8+ T cells sorted from blood, pooled from several donors. The chain employs TRBV7-8 and TRBJ2-7; 10 nucleotides agree with TRBD1. This sequence originates from a pool of human donors in good health; the sample pools cells from several healthy donors. The DNA of the CDR3 is TGTGCCAGCAGCTTAGAACCGACAGGGGGCGTTTTTCGGCAGTACTTC. Its protein is CASSLEPTGGVFRQYF.